One and the same sample provided the 18 T cell receptor beta chains below, sequenced in a study of T cell responses to AZD1222 COVID-19 vaccine. Generated by immunoSEQ multiplex PCR, the TCRdb table keeps only in-frame clones and is missing some. The sample has about 120,000 clones, around nine tenths seen once; the top ten hold less than 6.5%. The input for sequencing was peripheral blood, taken on day 0 of AZD1222 vaccination. The receptors stem from an adult in good health.

V gene TRBV18 combines with J gene TRBJ2-5; possible D gene TRBD2, 5 bases. The germline V gene has CDR1 KGHSH and CDR2 LQKENI. Deletions cut 4 bases from V and 3 bases from J, with 9 bases between. The CDR3 has 13 amino acids. CDR3 sequence (DNA): TGTGCCAGCTCACGGACTGACGAAGAGACCCAGTACTTC. This gives the protein CASSRTDEETQYF.

The genes are TRBV7-9 and TRBJ1-2; no clear D gene. V lost 4 bases, J lost 0 bases, and 15 bases lay in between. CDR1 SEHNR and CDR2 FQNEAQ come from the germline V gene (reference sequence). The CDR3 consists of 16 residues. CDR3 residues: CASSSPLRASNYGYTF. The DNA of the CDR3 is TGTGCCAGCAGCTCCCCCCTTAGGGCCTCTAACTATGGCTACACCTTC.

The chain carries TRBV3-1 (or the pseudogene TRBV3-2) and TRBJ2-7, with D perhaps matching TRBD2 (5 bases). This CDR3 is built from 16 residues. Germline CDR1 LGHDT, CDR2 YNNKEL (reference sequence). Trimming removed 4 bases from V and 1 base from J, with 17 bases in between. This chain's CDR3 is CASSLTDTGRSYEQYF. For the CDR3, the DNA is TGTGCCAGCAGCCTGACTGATACTGGGAGATCCTACGAGCAGTACTTC.

The V call is TRBV7-9, the J call TRBJ1-1; weak D call: TRBD1 (6 bases). The V gene's germline CDR1 is SEHNR and CDR2 FQNEAQ (reference sequence). CDR3 size: 14 residues. Trimming stripped 4 bases from V and 5 bases from J, with 14 bases between. CDR3 coding DNA: TGTGCCAGCAGCTGGTTTTCACAGGGAACTGAAGCTTTCTTT. Translation: CASSWFSQGTEAFF.

CDR3: CASSGQGPATNEKLFF. The CDR3 bases are TGTGCCAGCAGCGGGCAGGGGCCTGCAACTAATGAAAAACTGTTTTTT. V gene TRBV2 combines with J gene TRBJ1-4, with TRBD1 as a possible D gene (6 bases). The CDR3 totals 16 residues. Germline V gene data show CDR1 as SNHLY and CDR2 as FYNNEI. V lost 6 bases and J lost 0, with 14 bases in between.

The chain employs TRBV18 and TRBJ1-4, with D tentatively TRBD1 (6 bases). This CDR3 spans 18 amino acids. Looked up from germline, CDR1 is KGHSH and CDR2 is LQKENI. Trimming cost V 3 bases and J 8 bases, with 25 bases left between them. CDR3 protein: CASSPFPVARDIREKLFF. CDR3 nucleotide sequence: TGTGCCAGCTCACCCTTCCCGGTGGCCCGGGACATAAGGGAAAAACTGTTTTTT. Full variable domain (rest looked up from reference TRBV18 and TRBJ1-4): NAGVMQNPRHLVRRRGQEARLRCSPMKGHSHVYWYRQLPEEGLKFMVYLQKENIIDESGMPKERFSAEFPKEGPSILRIQQVVRGDSAAYFCASSPFPVARDIREKLFFGSGTQLSVL.

The chain employs TRBV6-5 and TRBJ2-1; tentatively, D is TRBD2 (5 bases). The CDR3 has 13 amino acids. The germline V gene has CDR1 MNHEY and CDR2 SVGAGI. V lost 8 bases to trimming and J lost 2 bases, with 10 bases between them. The CDR3: CASRQRTYNEQFF. The CDR3, as DNA: TGTGCCAGCCGTCAGCGGACCTACAATGAGCAGTTCTTC.

The CDR3 DNA follows: TGCGCCAGCAGCTTTACAGGGGCGACCCAGAACACTGAAGCTTTCTTT. Its translation: CASSFTGATQNTEAFF. The chain uses TRBV5-1 and TRBJ1-1; 7 bases are a match to TRBD1. Germline V gene sequence: CDR1 SGHRS, CDR2 YFSETQ. Trimming cost V 2 bases and J 1 base; bases outside gene matches: 8. There are 16 residues in the CDR3.

V and J are TRBV7-8 and TRBJ2-7; TRBD2 matches 8 bases. CDR1 is SGHVS and CDR2 is FQNEAQ in the germline V gene. V gave up 4 bases and J gave up 6 bases; unmatched junction bases: 8. CDR3 length equals 14 residues. CDR3 amino acids: CASSSRAGAGEQYF. The CDR3 DNA follows: TGTGCCAGCAGCTCCAGAGCGGGAGCGGGCGAGCAGTACTTC.

The chain uses TRBV13 and TRBJ1-6; maybe TRBD1 (5 bases). Per the germline V gene, CDR1 is PRHDT and CDR2 is FYEKMQ (reference sequence). This CDR3 contains 14 residues. V was trimmed by 2 bases and J by 9 bases, leaving 11 bases between them. For the CDR3, the DNA is TGTGCCAGCAGCTTAACCGGGGCCGGTTCACCCCTCCACTTT. It codes for CASSLTGAGSPLHF.

This clone showed up just a few times. The chain joins TRBV6-2 or TRBV6-3 to TRBJ1-2, with a weak D call TRBD1 (5 bases). The germline V gene has CDR1 MNHEY and CDR2 SVGEGT. The length of the CDR3 is 15 residues. Trimming stripped 5 bases from V and 8 bases from J, with 21 bases between. CDR3 sequence (DNA): TGTGCCAGCAGTCTCTTACAGGCAGCCCTGGGAGGCTACACCTTC. This codes for CASSLLQAALGGYTF.

V usage is TRBV7-3 and J usage is TRBJ1-1; D gene uncertain. Per the germline V gene, CDR1 is SGHTA and CDR2 is FQGTGA. The CDR3 extends over 13 amino acids. V lost 0 bases and J 5 bases, leaving 7 bases between the germline ends. As DNA, the CDR3 is TGTGCCAGCAGCTTAACAAGGGAGACTGAAGCTTTCTTT. Its protein is CASSLTRETEAFF. Full variable domain (missing parts from reference TRBV7-3 and TRBJ1-1): GAGVSQTPSNKVTEKGKYVELRCDPISGHTALYWYRQSLGQGPEFLIYFQGTGAADDSGLPNDRFFAVRPEGSVSTLKIQRTERGDSAVYLCASSLTRETEAFFGQGTRLTVV.

The rearrangement links TRBV6-5 to TRBJ2-3, with D tentatively TRBD2 (6 bases). This CDR3 region has 13 residues. V lost 7 bases and J 7 bases, leaving 15 bases between the germline ends. Germline lookup yields CDR1 MNHEY and CDR2 SVGAGI. CDR3 sequence (DNA): TGTGCCAGCACCATCGAGCGGGCTAATACGCAGTATTTT. Translated, it gives CASTIERANTQYF.

The V and J genes are TRBV19 and TRBJ1-2, with 9 bases matching TRBD1. This CDR3 region has 16 residues. Germline V gene data show CDR1 as LNHDA and CDR2 as SQIVND (reference sequence). V lost 5 bases to trimming and J lost 5 bases; unmatched junction nucleotides: 12. This chain's CDR3 is CASSLLAGTGQYGYTF. The CDR3 DNA reads TGTGCCAGTAGTCTACTCGCCGGGACAGGGCAGTATGGCTACACCTTC.

V usage is TRBV4-3 and J usage is TRBJ2-3, with TRBD2 identical over 12 bases. Germline trimming cut 0 bases from V and 4 bases from J; bases unmatched to any gene: 2. The CDR3 covers 16 residues. Germline V gene sequence: CDR1 LGHNA, CDR2 YSLEER. CDR3 sequence reads: CASSQEASGGADTQYF. CDR3 bases: TGCGCCAGCAGCCAAGAGGCTAGCGGGGGGGCAGATACGCAGTATTTT.

The J gene is TRBJ1-2, the V gene TRBV28; 8 bases match TRBD1. The germline V gene encodes CDR1 MDHEN and CDR2 SYDVKM. The CDR3 has 15 amino acids. V was clipped by 2 bases and J by 5 bases; unmatched bases: 7. Here the CDR3 reads CASSLIDRGPYGYTF. The DNA of the CDR3 is TGTGCCAGCAGTTTAATAGACAGGGGACCTTATGGCTACACCTTC.

The genes are TRBV10-3 and TRBJ2-2; D is perhaps TRBD1 (6 bases). The CDR3 consists of 14 residues. Germline CDR1 ENHRY, CDR2 SYGVKD. V was pared by 6 bases and J by 4 bases, with 12 bases between. CDR3: CAIRPGHLTGELFF. CDR3 in DNA: TGTGCCATCAGGCCGGGACACCTCACCGGGGAGCTGTTTTTT.

The J gene is TRBJ1-5, the V gene TRBV15; the D is unclear. Germline CDR1 is LNHNV and CDR2 is YYDKDF (reference sequence). Trimming cost V 0 bases and J 5 bases, with 5 bases left between them. CDR3 length equals 13 residues. CDR3 region: CATSREMDQPQHF. The CDR3 region has the DNA TGTGCCACCAGCAGAGAGATGGATCAGCCCCAGCATTTT. The whole variable domain, filled in from reference TRBV15 and TRBJ1-5, reads DAMVIQNPRYQVTQFGKPVTLSCSQTLNHNVMYWYQQKSSQAPKLLFHYYDKDFNNEADTPDNFQSRRPNTSFCFLDIRSPGLGDTAMYLCATSREMDQPQHFGDGTRLSIL.